A selection of T cell receptor beta chains follows, all from one sample in a study of T-cell memory formation after mild COVID-19. TCRdb analysed the 5' RACE reads with MiXCR anew, one entry per CDR3 protein. The data hold some 160,000 distinct CDR3 sequences, with less than 40% observed a single time. The sequencing sample was made of PBMCs or a T cell subset sorted from them (not recorded which). Every receptor here comes from an adult woman who had mild COVID-19 (a few samples of this study predate the infection). Cell type and time point are not known. The CDR3 runs from the conserved cysteine through the conserved F or W. Each record gives: J gene, D gene, clone size, V gene, CDR3 protein, CDR3 DNA. A D gene is named only where the DNA matches it firmly. Not every row has a clone size; where given, it reads once, few, many or a size class.

j_call: TRBJ2-5; d_call: .; clone_size: .; v_call: TRBV7-2; cdr3_aa: CASSFSHGDRQTQYF; cdr3_nt: TGTGCCAGCAGCTTTTCGCATGGGGATCGTCAGACCCAGTACTTC
j_call: TRBJ2-2; d_call: .; clone_size: few; v_call: TRBV20-1; cdr3_aa: CSAKLPGSGELFF; cdr3_nt: TGCAGTGCAAAATTACCCGGATCCGGGGAGCTGTTTTTT
j_call: TRBJ1-1; d_call: .; clone_size: .; v_call: TRBV24-1; cdr3_aa: CATSDGNTEAFF; cdr3_nt: TGTGCCACCAGTGACGGTAACACTGAAGCTTTCTTT
j_call: TRBJ2-3; d_call: TRBD2; clone_size: .; v_call: TRBV9; cdr3_aa: CASSEGGRWAGVDTQYF; cdr3_nt: TGTGCCAGCAGCGAGGGAGGACGGTGGGCGGGAGTAGATACGCAGTATTTT
j_call: TRBJ2-2; d_call: .; clone_size: .; v_call: TRBV3-1; cdr3_aa: CASSRVNTGELFF; cdr3_nt: TGTGCCAGCAGCCGAGTGAACACCGGGGAGCTGTTTTTT
j_call: TRBJ1-5; d_call: .; clone_size: .; v_call: TRBV5-1; cdr3_aa: CASSLEGTSNQPQHF; cdr3_nt: TGCGCCAGCAGCTTGGAGGGGACTAGCAATCAGCCCCAGCATTTT
j_call: TRBJ2-3; d_call: .; clone_size: .; v_call: TRBV5-1; cdr3_aa: CASRRLVSTDTQYF; cdr3_nt: TGCGCCAGCAGAAGGCTAGTGAGCACAGATACGCAGTATTTT
j_call: TRBJ1-2; d_call: .; clone_size: few; v_call: TRBV7-6; cdr3_aa: CASSYGGAYGYTF; cdr3_nt: TGTGCCAGCAGCTACGGTGGGGCCTATGGCTACACCTTC
j_call: TRBJ1-6; d_call: TRBD1; clone_size: .; v_call: TRBV27; cdr3_aa: CASSPRDSGNSPLHF; cdr3_nt: TGTGCCAGCAGTCCGCGGGACAGCGGTAATTCACCCCTCCACTTT
j_call: TRBJ1-2; d_call: .; clone_size: few; v_call: TRBV5-1; cdr3_aa: CASSLVEGGLGYGYTF; cdr3_nt: TGCGCCAGCAGCTTGGTTGAGGGGGGCCTCGGCTATGGCTACACCTTC
j_call: TRBJ2-7; d_call: TRBD1; clone_size: few; v_call: TRBV9; cdr3_aa: CASSVGTVAGTEQYF; cdr3_nt: TGTGCCAGCAGCGTCGGGACAGTAGCAGGGACCGAGCAGTACTTC